This TCR beta chain stems from a study of shared clonotypes between healthy human individuals. Whole-study findings and limits: In contrast to clonotypes shared by all four donors, non-shared clonotypes had lower generation probabilities. Only blood underwent sampling, and tissue repertoires likely differ.

With regard to this clone: Its antigen is undetermined.

In germline, CDR1 is MNHEY, CDR2 SMNVEV (reference sequence). The CDR3 is 17 amino acids. Trimming removed 6 bases from V and 3 bases from J; junction bases left unmatched: 14. At the deep level, the assay was run. This table comes from immunoSEQ multiplex PCR, and its TCRdb copy is limited to in-frame clones, with some not included. The data hold over 2 million clones, with around 90% observed a single time. This chain links TRBV27 with TRBJ2-7, with 10 bases that match TRBD2. This clonotype was sampled from a man younger than 35 in good health. Some clones in this sample may be carry-over from other donors' samples. Sequencing was performed on naive CD4+ T cells from PBMCs. Subset of the sample: CD45RA+ positively selected. The CDR3 coding sequence is TGTGCCAGCAGGAAGGCCCGGCTAGCGGGAGTAGGCTACGAGCAGTACTTC. It specifies CASRKARLAGVGYEQYF.